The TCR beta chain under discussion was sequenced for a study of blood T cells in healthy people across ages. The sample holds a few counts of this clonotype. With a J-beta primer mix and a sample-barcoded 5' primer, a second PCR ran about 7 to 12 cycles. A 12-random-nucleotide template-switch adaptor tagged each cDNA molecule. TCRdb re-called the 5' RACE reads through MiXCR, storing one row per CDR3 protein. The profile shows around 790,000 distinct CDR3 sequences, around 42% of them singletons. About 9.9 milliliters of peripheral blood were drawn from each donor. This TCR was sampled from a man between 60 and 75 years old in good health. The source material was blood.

CDR3 region: CASSPPRGTTYEQYF. In DNA form, the CDR3 reads TGTGCCAGCAGTCCGCCCCGGGGGACCACCTACGAGCAGTACTTC. The chain uses TRBV28 and TRBJ2-7; D is possibly TRBD2 (6 bases). CDR1 and CDR2 from the germline V gene are MDHEN and SYDVKM. The CDR3 spans 15 residues. Deletions cut 5 bases from V and 2 bases from J, with 16 bases between.